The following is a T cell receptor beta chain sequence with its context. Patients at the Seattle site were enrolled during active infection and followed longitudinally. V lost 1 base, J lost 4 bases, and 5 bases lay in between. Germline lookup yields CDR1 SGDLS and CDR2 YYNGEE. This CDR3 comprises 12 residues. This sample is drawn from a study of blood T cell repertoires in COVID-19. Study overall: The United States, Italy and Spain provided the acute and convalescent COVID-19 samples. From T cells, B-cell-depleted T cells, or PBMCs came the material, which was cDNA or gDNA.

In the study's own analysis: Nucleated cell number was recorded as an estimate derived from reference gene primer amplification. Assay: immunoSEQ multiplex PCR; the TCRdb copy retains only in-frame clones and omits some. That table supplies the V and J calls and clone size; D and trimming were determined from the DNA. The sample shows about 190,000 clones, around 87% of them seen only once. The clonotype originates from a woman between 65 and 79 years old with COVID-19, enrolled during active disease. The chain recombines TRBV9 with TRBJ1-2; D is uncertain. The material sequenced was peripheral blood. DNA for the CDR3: TGTGCCAGCAGCGTATACAGCTATGGCTACACCTTC. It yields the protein CASSVYSYGYTF.